This T cell receptor beta chain was identified during a study of cytomegalovirus exposure and HLA in healthy donors. In this sample, this clone turned up once. Its specificity is unknown. The PCR employed 60 Vbeta primers together with 13 Jbeta primers. Sequenced by immunoSEQ multiplex PCR; TCRdb stores in-frame clones only, minus some. The data show roughly 150,000 clones, 85% seen once. Study-wide results and limits: CMV serostatus alone was available as immune exposure information.

V lost 0 bases to trimming and J lost 8 bases, with 16 bases between them. Germline CDR1 reads SNHLY; CDR2 reads FYNNEI. The CDR3 runs 15 residues. The sample comprised PBMCs. This TCR was recovered from a woman aged 18-30 years in good health and CMV-seronegative. The genes are TRBV2 and TRBJ1-2, with D uncertain. In DNA, the CDR3 is TGTGCCAGCAGTGAAGCGCTGGGTGGACTACGAGGCTACACCTTC. Translating gives CASSEALGGLRGYTF.